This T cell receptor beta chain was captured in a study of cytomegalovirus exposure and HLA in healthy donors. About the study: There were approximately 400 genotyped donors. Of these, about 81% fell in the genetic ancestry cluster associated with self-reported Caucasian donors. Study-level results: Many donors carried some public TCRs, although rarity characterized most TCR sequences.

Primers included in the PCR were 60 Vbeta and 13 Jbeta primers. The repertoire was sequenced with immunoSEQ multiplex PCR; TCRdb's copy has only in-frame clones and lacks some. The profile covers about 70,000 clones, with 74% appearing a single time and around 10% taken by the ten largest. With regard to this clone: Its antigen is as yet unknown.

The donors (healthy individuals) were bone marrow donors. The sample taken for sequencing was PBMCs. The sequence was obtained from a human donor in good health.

The CDR3 DNA sequence: TGTGCCAGCAGCTGGGGGACAGGGAACACTGAAGCTTTCTTT. This encodes CASSWGTGNTEAFF. This chain connects TRBV11-3 to TRBJ1-1; 8 bases line up with TRBD1. V shed 4 bases and J 1 base; nucleotides not matched to a gene: 2. Germline CDR1 SGHNT, CDR2 YENEEA. The CDR3 covers 14 residues.